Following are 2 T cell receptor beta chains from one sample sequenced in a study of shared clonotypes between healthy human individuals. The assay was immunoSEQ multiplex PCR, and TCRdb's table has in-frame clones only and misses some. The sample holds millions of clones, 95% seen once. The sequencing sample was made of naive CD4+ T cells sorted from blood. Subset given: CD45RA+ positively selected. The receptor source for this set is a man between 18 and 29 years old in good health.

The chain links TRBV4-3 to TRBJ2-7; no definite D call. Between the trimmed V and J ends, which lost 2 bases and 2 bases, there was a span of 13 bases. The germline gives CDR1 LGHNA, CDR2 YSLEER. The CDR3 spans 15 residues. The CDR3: CASSQTMILAYEQYF. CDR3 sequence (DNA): TGCGCCAGCAGCCAAACTATGATCTTAGCCTACGAGCAGTACTTC.

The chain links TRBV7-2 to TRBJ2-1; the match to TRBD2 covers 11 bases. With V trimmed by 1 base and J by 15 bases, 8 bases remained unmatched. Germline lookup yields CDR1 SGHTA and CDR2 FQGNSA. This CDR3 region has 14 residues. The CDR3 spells CASSLVLLAGGMFF. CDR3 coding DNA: TGTGCCAGCAGCTTAGTCCTTCTAGCGGGAGGAATGTTCTTC.